The following is a T cell receptor beta chain sequence with its context. This clone's antigen is unknown. Qualities for individual bases were not recorded, and no much larger clone is one base off. The CDR3 regions of human TCRbeta chains were analyzed by immunosequencing. The authors' pipeline ran thus. Repertoire TCRs were matched against a reference library of SARS-CoV-2-specific TCRs generated with the MIRA antigen-specificity platform. Breadth was defined as the fraction of unique TCRs that were SARS-CoV-2-associated. Depth was defined as the fraction of total T cells that were SARS-CoV-2-associated. Using the MIRA data, each spike-specific TCR was assigned both to the spike region to which the TCR was reactive and to a CD4 or CD8 class. Log10-transformed breadth and depth values were compared by one-way ANOVA with Sidak's multiple comparisons tests. TCRdb's version of the immuneACCESS table is confined to in-frame rearrangements and falls short of the full clone set. An unresolved V gene accounts for under half of the shortfall where checked; the remainder is of unknown origin. Clonal size and the V and J genes are those of that table, whereas D and trimming came from the DNA. The sample table contains about 150,000 clones; only one count was recorded for 85% to 95% of them. Approximately 6.5% of the sample rests with the top ten.

These data originate in a study of T cell responses to AZD1222 COVID-19 vaccine (dated by TCRdb to the early 2020s). In terms of the full investigation: A total of about 230 trial participants underwent TCR sequencing, of whom about 200 received two doses of AZD1222 and around 26 received two doses of the MenACWY control vaccine. Trial participants were enrolled by age into 18-55, 56-69 and 70-plus year subgroups, with approximately 160, 26 and 62 TCR-sequenced participants respectively. The study at large found these results: After two AZD1222 doses, both the breadth and the depth of spike-specific TCRs were significantly higher than at day 0 and than in MenACWY recipients. Conclusions about previously exposed vaccinees were limited because only 5 or 6 AZD1222 recipients were SARS-CoV-2 seropositive at baseline. No day 14 peak-response samples were available, so repertoires were characterized only after the peak T cell response. Participants were mostly white British, with more females than males. The authors suggested clonal diversity may have been underestimated. CD4 TCRs associated with the vaccine covered the entire spike protein, and the dominant responses were in regions 160-218 and 743-854. Nearly half of unique spike-specific TCRs reportedly recognized epitopes outside regions mutated in the B.1.351 and B.1.1.7 variants. The 56-69-year group was small, and its depth increase did not reach significance, likely because of low power.

V is trimmed back by 8 bases and J by 2 bases, and the junction contains 10 bases that no gene match accounts for. CDR1 and CDR2 are read off the germline V gene as SGDLS and YYNGEE. Including cysteine and phenylalanine, the CDR3 has 15 amino acids. The kept DNA is CDR3 alone, 45 bases in frame from the first base. The sample's time point label, decoded: about 28 days (+/-7) after the second vaccine dose. AZD1222 recipients given second doses at about 4 weeks or at about 12 weeks were pooled, since spike-specific TCR depth and breadth were not found to differ between the two schedules. Vaccinee samples were obtained from the UK trials COV001 and COV002, which included a single-blind randomized controlled phase 2/3 trial of AZD1222 (ChAdOx1 nCoV-19) in healthy adults. Trial participant PBMC samples were collected at day 0 and day 28 after the second dose for TCRbeta chain sequencing.

The V and J genes are TRBV9 and TRBJ2-3; 8 central bases correspond to TRBD2. The sequences come from peripheral blood, collected 28 days after the second AZD1222 dose. This TCR was recovered from an adult who received the AZD1222 COVID-19 vaccine. The CDR3 region: CASNPTGGFTDTQYF. The nucleotide sequence is TGTGCCAGTAATCCGACGGGGGGGTTCACAGATACGCAGTATTTT. The CDR3, completed at both ends by the reference TRBV9 and TRBJ2-3 genes, gives the full variable domain DSGVTQTPKHLITATGQRVTLRCSPRSGDLSVYWYQQSLDQGLQFLIQYYNGEERAKGNILERFSAQQFPDLHSELNLSSLELGDSALYFCASNPTGGFTDTQYFGPGTRLTVL.